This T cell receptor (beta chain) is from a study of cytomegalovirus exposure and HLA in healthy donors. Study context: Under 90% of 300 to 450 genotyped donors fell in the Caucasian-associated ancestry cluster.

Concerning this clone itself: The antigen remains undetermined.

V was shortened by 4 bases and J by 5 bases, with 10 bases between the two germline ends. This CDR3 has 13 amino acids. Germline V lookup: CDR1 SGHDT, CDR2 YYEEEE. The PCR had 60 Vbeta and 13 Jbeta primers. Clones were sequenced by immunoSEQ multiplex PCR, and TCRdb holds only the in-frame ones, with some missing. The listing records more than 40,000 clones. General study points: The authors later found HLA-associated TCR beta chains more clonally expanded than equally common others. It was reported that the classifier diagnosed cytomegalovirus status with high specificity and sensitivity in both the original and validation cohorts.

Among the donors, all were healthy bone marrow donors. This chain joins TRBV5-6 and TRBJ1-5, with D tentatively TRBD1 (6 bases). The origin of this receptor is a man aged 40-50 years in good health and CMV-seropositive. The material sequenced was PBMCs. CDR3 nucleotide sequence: TGTGCCAGCAGCCGGGACACGGATCAGCCCCAGCATTTT. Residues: CASSRDTDQPQHF.